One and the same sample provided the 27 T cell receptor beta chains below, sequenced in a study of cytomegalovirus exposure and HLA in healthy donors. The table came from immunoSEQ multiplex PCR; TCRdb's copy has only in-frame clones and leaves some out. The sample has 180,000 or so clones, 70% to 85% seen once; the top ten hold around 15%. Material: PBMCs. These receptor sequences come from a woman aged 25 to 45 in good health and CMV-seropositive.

For the CDR3, the DNA is TGTGCCAGCAGCAGGGGTTTTTCAGATACGCAGTATTTT. Translation: CASSRGFSDTQYF. The chain combines TRBV6-5 with TRBJ2-3, with a possible D match to TRBD1 (6 bases). Trimming took 6 bases from V and 4 from J, leaving 11 bases between them. This CDR3 comprises 13 residues. Germline V gene data show CDR1 as MNHEY and CDR2 as SVGAGI.

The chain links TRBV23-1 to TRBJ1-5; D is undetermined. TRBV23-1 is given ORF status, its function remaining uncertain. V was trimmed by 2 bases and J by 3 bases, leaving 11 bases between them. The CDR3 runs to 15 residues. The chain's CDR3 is CASSQVETDNQPQHF. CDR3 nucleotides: TGCGCCAGCAGTCAAGTTGAAACAGACAATCAGCCCCAGCATTTT.

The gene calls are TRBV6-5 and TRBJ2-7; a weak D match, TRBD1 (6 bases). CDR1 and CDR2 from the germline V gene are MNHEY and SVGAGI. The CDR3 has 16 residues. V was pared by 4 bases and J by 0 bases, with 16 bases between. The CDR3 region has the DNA TGTGCCAGCAGTTTCTCAGGGGCGCCCCTCTCCTACGAGCAGTACTTC. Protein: CASSFSGAPLSYEQYF.

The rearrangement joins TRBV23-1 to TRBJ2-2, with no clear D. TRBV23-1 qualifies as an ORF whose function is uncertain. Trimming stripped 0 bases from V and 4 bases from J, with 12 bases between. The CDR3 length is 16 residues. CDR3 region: CASSQSSQAGTGELFF. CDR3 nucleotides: TGCGCCAGCAGTCAATCGTCTCAGGCTGGCACCGGGGAGCTGTTTTTT.

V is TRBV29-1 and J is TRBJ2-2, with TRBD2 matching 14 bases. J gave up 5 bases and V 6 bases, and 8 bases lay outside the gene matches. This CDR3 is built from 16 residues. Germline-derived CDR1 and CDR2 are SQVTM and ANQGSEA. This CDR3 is CSVTGLAGVETGELFF. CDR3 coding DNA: TGCAGCGTCACGGGACTAGCGGGAGTTGAGACCGGGGAGCTGTTTTTT.

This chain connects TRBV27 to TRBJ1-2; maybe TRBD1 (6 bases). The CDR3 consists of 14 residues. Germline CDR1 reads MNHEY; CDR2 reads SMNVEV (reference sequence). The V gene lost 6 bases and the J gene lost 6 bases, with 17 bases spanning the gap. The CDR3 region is CASRQLDRTDGYTF. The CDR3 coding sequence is TGTGCCAGCAGGCAACTCGACAGGACTGATGGCTACACCTTC.

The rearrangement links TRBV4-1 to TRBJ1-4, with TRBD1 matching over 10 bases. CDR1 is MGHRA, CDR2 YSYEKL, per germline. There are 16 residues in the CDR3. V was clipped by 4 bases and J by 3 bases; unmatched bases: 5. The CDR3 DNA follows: TGCGCCAGCAGCCTTTTCGGACAGGGGGCTAATGAAAAACTGTTTTTT. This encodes CASSLFGQGANEKLFF.

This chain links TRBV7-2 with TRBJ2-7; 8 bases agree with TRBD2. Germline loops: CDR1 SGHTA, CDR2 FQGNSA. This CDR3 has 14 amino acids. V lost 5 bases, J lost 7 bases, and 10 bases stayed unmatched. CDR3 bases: TGTGCCAGCAGCACGTTCGCGGGAGGACGGGAGCAGTACTTC. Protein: CASSTFAGGREQYF.

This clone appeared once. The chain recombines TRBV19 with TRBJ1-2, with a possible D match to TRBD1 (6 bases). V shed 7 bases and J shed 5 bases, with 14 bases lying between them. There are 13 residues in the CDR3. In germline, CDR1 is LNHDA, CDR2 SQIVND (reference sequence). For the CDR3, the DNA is TGTGCCAGTACCCAAATCACAGGGTATGGCTACACCTTC. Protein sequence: CASTQITGYGYTF.

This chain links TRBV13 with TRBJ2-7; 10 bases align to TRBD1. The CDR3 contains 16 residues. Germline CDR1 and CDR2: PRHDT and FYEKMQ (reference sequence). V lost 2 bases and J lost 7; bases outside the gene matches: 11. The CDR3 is CASSLSVGTGEREQYF. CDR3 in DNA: TGTGCCAGCAGCTTATCTGTCGGGACAGGGGAGCGGGAGCAGTACTTC.

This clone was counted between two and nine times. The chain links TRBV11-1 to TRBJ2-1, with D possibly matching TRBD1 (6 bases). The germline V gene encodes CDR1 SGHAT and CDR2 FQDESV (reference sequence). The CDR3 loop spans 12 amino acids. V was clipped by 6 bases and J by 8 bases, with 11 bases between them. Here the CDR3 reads CASSLQGYEQFF. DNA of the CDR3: TGTGCCAGCAGTTTACAGGGTTATGAGCAGTTCTTC.

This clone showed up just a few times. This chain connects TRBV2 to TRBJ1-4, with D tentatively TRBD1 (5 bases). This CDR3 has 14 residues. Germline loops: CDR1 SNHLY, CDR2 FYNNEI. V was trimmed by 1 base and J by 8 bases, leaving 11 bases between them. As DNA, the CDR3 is TGTGCCAGCAGTGAAGGACAGTACGTGGAAAAACTGTTTTTT. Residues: CASSEGQYVEKLFF.

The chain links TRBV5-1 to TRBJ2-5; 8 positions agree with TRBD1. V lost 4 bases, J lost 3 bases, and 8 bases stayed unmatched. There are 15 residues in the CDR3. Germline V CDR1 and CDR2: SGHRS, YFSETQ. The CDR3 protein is CASSRPPGQEETQYF. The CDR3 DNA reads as TGCGCCAGCAGCCGGCCCCCGGGACAGGAAGAGACCCAGTACTTC.

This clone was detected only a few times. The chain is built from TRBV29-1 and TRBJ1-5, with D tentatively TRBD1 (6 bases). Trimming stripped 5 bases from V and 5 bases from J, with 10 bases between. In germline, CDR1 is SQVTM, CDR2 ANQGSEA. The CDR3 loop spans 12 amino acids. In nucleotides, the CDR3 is TGCAGCGTTAAACAGGGAGATCAGCCCCAGCATTTT. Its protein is CSVKQGDQPQHF.

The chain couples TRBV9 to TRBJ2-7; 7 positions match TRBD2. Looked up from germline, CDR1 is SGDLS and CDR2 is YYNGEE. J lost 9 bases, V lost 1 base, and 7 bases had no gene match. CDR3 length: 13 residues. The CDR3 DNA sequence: TGTGCCAGCAGCGTATGGGAGGGGACTTTGCAGTACTTC. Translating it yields CASSVWEGTLQYF.

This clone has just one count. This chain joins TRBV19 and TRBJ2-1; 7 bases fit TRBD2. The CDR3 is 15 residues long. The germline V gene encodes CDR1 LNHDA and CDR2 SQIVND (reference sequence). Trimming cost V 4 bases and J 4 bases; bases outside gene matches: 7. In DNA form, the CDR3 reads TGTGCCAGTAGTACCTGGGGGGGAGCTTACAATGAGCAGTTCTTC. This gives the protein CASSTWGGAYNEQFF.

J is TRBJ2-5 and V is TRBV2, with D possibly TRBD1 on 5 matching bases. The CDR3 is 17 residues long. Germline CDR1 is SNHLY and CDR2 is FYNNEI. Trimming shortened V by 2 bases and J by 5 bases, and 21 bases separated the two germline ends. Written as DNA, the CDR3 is TGTGCCAGCAGTGAAAATATTGGCAGTGACCCAGGGGAGACCCAGTACTTC. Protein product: CASSENIGSDPGETQYF.

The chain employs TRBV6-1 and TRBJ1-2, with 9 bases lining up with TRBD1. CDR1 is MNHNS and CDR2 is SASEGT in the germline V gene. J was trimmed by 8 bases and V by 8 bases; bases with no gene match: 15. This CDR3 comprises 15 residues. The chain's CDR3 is CASLARDRALEGYTF. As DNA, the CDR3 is TGTGCCAGCCTCGCTCGGGACAGGGCTCTTGAGGGCTACACCTTC.

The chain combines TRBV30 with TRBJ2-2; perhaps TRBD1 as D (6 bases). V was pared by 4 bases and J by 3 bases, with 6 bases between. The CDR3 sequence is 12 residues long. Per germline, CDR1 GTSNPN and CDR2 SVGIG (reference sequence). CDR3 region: CAWTGDTGELFF. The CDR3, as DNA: TGTGCCTGGACAGGGGACACCGGGGAGCTGTTTTTT.

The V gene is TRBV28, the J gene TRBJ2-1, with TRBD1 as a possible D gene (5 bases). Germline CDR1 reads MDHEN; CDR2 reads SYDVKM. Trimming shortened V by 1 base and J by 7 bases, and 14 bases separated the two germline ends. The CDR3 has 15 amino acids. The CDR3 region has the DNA TGTGCCAGCAGTTTATACCAGGGCAACGGGAATGAGCAGTTCTTC. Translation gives CASSLYQGNGNEQFF.

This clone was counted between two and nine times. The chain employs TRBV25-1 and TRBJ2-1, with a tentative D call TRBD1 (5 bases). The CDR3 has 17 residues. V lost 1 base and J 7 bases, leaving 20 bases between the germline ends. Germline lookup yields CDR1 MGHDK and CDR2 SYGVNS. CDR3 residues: CASSESFSGKLVNEQFF. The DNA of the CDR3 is TGTGCCAGCAGTGAATCCTTCTCAGGGAAATTGGTGAATGAGCAGTTCTTC.

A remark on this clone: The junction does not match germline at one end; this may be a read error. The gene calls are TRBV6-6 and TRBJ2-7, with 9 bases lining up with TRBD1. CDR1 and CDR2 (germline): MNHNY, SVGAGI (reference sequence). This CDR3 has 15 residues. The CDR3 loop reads CASSSTGTGPPDPGF. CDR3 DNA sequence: TGTGCCAGCAGCTCAACCGGGACAGGGCCGCCCGACCCCGGTTTC.

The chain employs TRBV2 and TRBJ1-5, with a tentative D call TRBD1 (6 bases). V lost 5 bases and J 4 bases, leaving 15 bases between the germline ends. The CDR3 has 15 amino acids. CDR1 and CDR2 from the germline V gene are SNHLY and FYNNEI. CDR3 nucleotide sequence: TGTGCCAGCAGTTTGGACAGTCTTGAGAATCAGCCCCAGCATTTT. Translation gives CASSLDSLENQPQHF.

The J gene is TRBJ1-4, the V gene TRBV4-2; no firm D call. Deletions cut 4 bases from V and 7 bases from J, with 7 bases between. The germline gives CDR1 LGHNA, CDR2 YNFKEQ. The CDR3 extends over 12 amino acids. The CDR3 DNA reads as TGTGCCAGCAGCCTAAACATTGAAAAACTGTTTTTT. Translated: CASSLNIEKLFF.

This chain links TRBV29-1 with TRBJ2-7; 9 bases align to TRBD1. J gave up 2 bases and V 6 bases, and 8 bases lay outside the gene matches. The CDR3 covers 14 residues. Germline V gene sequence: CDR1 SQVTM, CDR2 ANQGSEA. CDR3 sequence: CSVAVRDRAYEQYF. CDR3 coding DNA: TGCAGCGTCGCCGTAAGGGACAGGGCCTACGAGCAGTACTTC.

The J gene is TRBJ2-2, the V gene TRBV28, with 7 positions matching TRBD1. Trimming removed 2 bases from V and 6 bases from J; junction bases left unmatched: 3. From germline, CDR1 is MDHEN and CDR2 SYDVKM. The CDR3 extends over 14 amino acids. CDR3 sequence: CASSLTGAPGELFF. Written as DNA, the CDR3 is TGTGCCAGCAGTTTAACAGGGGCTCCCGGGGAGCTGTTTTTT.

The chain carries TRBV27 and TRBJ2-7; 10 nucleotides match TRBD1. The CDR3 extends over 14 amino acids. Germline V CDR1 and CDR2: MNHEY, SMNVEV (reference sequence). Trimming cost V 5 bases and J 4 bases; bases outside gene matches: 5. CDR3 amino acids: CASSLRDRGYEQYF. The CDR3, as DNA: TGTGCCAGCAGTCTGAGGGACAGGGGTTACGAGCAGTACTTC.